Listed below are T cell receptor beta chains from one sample, sequenced in a study of OX40 agonist ivuxolimab in advanced cancers. TCRdb's table, derived via immunoSEQ multiplex PCR, lists solely in-frame clones and lacks some. This sample yields around 25,000 clones, of which about 87% are seen a single time; around 31% belongs to the top ten. The specimen comprised CD4+ or CD8+ T cells sorted from blood, sampled in a trial of the OX40 agonist ivuxolimab. All receptors come from an adult with an advanced solid tumor such as melanoma, head and neck, liver or kidney cancer. CDR3s include the opening cysteine and the closing phenylalanine or tryptophan. Fields, in order: CDR3 DNA, CDR3 protein, clone size, J gene, V gene, D gene. A D gene is named only where the DNA matches it firmly. Clone size is stated in some rows and not others, as once, few, many or a class when expanded.

cdr3_nt: TGTGCCAGCAGTCCGTCCGGGGCCTATGGCTACACCTTC
cdr3_aa: CASSPSGAYGYTF
clone_size: -
j_call: TRBJ1-2
v_call: TRBV2
d_call: -

cdr3_nt: TGTGCCAGCAGTAACCGACCGGGACTAGCGGGGGAAGAGACCCAGTACTTC
cdr3_aa: CASSNRPGLAGEETQYF
clone_size: -
j_call: TRBJ2-5
v_call: TRBV27
d_call: TRBD2

cdr3_nt: TGTGCCAGCAGCCCGCGAGCCCCAGCCTCGAACACCGGGGAGCTGTTTTTT
cdr3_aa: CASSPRAPASNTGELFF
clone_size: -
j_call: TRBJ2-2
v_call: TRBV5-4
d_call: -

cdr3_nt: TGCAGTGCTAGAGAAGACAATGAGCAGTTCTTC
cdr3_aa: CSAREDNEQFF
clone_size: -
j_call: TRBJ2-1
v_call: TRBV20-1
d_call: -

cdr3_nt: TGCGCCAGCAGCATTAGACAGGGGACCGACGAGCAGTACTTC
cdr3_aa: CASSIRQGTDEQYF
clone_size: -
j_call: TRBJ2-7
v_call: TRBV5-1
d_call: TRBD1

cdr3_nt: TGTGCCAGCAGCTTTACCGGGACTAGCGGAAGTGAGCAGTTCTTC
cdr3_aa: CASSFTGTSGSEQFF
clone_size: -
j_call: TRBJ2-1
v_call: TRBV11-2
d_call: TRBD2

cdr3_nt: TGTGCCAGCAGCGTAGGACAGGGCGACTCTGGAAACACCATATATTTT
cdr3_aa: CASSVGQGDSGNTIYF
clone_size: -
j_call: TRBJ1-3
v_call: TRBV9
d_call: TRBD1

cdr3_nt: TGTGCCAGCAGCCCTAACCCCGGGACAGGCCTCGACGAGCAGTACTTC
cdr3_aa: CASSPNPGTGLDEQYF
clone_size: -
j_call: TRBJ2-7
v_call: TRBV4-2
d_call: TRBD1

cdr3_nt: TGTGCCAGCAGCTTATTAGCGGGTGGTTCCTACAATGAGCAGTTCTTC
cdr3_aa: CASSLLAGGSYNEQFF
clone_size: -
j_call: TRBJ2-1
v_call: TRBV7-9
d_call: TRBD2

cdr3_nt: TGTGCCAGCAGCTTAGTTTCCGGAAACACCATATATTTT
cdr3_aa: CASSLVSGNTIYF
clone_size: -
j_call: TRBJ1-3
v_call: TRBV7-2
d_call: -

cdr3_nt: TGTGCCAGTAGTACCCTGGGGCGGGCGGCCTCTAGCACAGATACGCAGTATTTT
cdr3_aa: CASSTLGRAASSTDTQYF
clone_size: -
j_call: TRBJ2-3
v_call: TRBV19
d_call: -

cdr3_nt: TGTGCCAGCAGCTCCGGGACTAGCGGGTTCGGATCGGTCTACGAGCAGTACTTC
cdr3_aa: CASSSGTSGFGSVYEQYF
clone_size: few
j_call: TRBJ2-7
v_call: TRBV7-8
d_call: TRBD2

cdr3_nt: TGCGCCAGCAGCACCCGAGAGTGGCGGAACACTGAAGCTTTCTTT
cdr3_aa: CASSTREWRNTEAFF
clone_size: -
j_call: TRBJ1-1
v_call: TRBV4-3
d_call: -

cdr3_nt: TGCGCCAGCAGCTTAGATCTCTCTGGAAACACCATATATTTT
cdr3_aa: CASSLDLSGNTIYF
clone_size: -
j_call: TRBJ1-3
v_call: TRBV5-1
d_call: -

cdr3_nt: TGTGCCAGCAGCTTTACCGGGACAGGGTTCTCCTACGAGCAGTACTTC
cdr3_aa: CASSFTGTGFSYEQYF
clone_size: few
j_call: TRBJ2-7
v_call: TRBV11-2
d_call: TRBD1

cdr3_nt: TGTGCCAGCAGTTTCCAGTTGTCCTACGAGCAGTACTTC
cdr3_aa: CASSFQLSYEQYF
clone_size: -
j_call: TRBJ2-7
v_call: TRBV27
d_call: -

cdr3_nt: TGCGCCAGCAGCCAAGACTACAGGGGTGGCTATGGCTACACCTTC
cdr3_aa: CASSQDYRGGYGYTF
clone_size: -
j_call: TRBJ1-2
v_call: TRBV4-3
d_call: TRBD1

cdr3_nt: TGTGCCAGCAGTTACAGGGCTAGCGGGTACAATGAGCAGTTCTTC
cdr3_aa: CASSYRASGYNEQFF
clone_size: -
j_call: TRBJ2-1
v_call: TRBV6-6
d_call: TRBD2

cdr3_nt: TGTGCCAGCAGTGTTGCAGGGTCATACGAGCAGTACTTC
cdr3_aa: CASSVAGSYEQYF
clone_size: -
j_call: TRBJ2-7
v_call: TRBV2
d_call: -

cdr3_nt: TGTGCCAGCAGTGACAAGACAGGGGAGGATACGCAGTATTTT
cdr3_aa: CASSDKTGEDTQYF
clone_size: -
j_call: TRBJ2-3
v_call: TRBV6-4
d_call: TRBD1

cdr3_nt: TGCGCCAGCAGCCAAGGGACTAGCGGGGGGACCGGGGAGCTGTTTTTT
cdr3_aa: CASSQGTSGGTGELFF
clone_size: -
j_call: TRBJ2-2
v_call: TRBV4-3
d_call: TRBD2

cdr3_nt: TGTGCCAGCGCCCGGGCTGAAAAACTGTTTTTT
cdr3_aa: CASARAEKLFF
clone_size: once
j_call: TRBJ1-4
v_call: TRBV7-9
d_call: -

cdr3_nt: TGTGCCAGCAGTCCCGGGACTGCCTTTAATTCACCCCTCCACTTT
cdr3_aa: CASSPGTAFNSPLHF
clone_size: -
j_call: TRBJ1-6
v_call: TRBV28
d_call: -

cdr3_nt: TGTGCCAGCAGTGGGGTCTCTGGAAACACCATATATTTT
cdr3_aa: CASSGVSGNTIYF
clone_size: -
j_call: TRBJ1-3
v_call: TRBV2
d_call: -

cdr3_nt: TGTGCCTGGAGTGTAGGGACTAGCGGGATAAGTGAGCAGTACTTC
cdr3_aa: CAWSVGTSGISEQYF
clone_size: -
j_call: TRBJ2-7
v_call: TRBV30
d_call: TRBD2

cdr3_nt: TGCGCCAGCAGCTTGAAACCCTACGAGCAGTACTTC
cdr3_aa: CASSLKPYEQYF
clone_size: -
j_call: TRBJ2-7
v_call: TRBV5-1
d_call: -

cdr3_nt: TGCGCCAGCAGCCAAGAACCAGGGGCCCCTAATTCACCCCTCCACTTT
cdr3_aa: CASSQEPGAPNSPLHF
clone_size: -
j_call: TRBJ1-6
v_call: TRBV4-3
d_call: -

cdr3_nt: TGTGCCAGCAGTACCCGACAGGGGTCCTACGAGCAGTACTTC
cdr3_aa: CASSTRQGSYEQYF
clone_size: -
j_call: TRBJ2-7
v_call: TRBV28
d_call: TRBD1

cdr3_nt: TGCGCCAGCAGCCAAGGGCGCGGGACTAGCGGGACCTACAATGAGCAGTTCTTC
cdr3_aa: CASSQGRGTSGTYNEQFF
clone_size: -
j_call: TRBJ2-1
v_call: TRBV5-1
d_call: TRBD2

cdr3_nt: TGTGCCAGCTCACTGACTGGACAGGCATCCTCTGGAAACACCATATATTTT
cdr3_aa: CASSLTGQASSGNTIYF
clone_size: -
j_call: TRBJ1-3
v_call: TRBV18
d_call: TRBD1

cdr3_nt: TGTGCCACCGCTAGCGGGAGGCGGACCTACAATGAGCAGTTCTTC
cdr3_aa: CATASGRRTYNEQFF
clone_size: once
j_call: TRBJ2-1
v_call: TRBV10-3
d_call: TRBD2

cdr3_nt: TGTGCCAGCAGAGAGGCCGGGACAAGGCCAAAACTGTTTTTT
cdr3_aa: CASREAGTRPKLFF
clone_size: -
j_call: TRBJ1-4
v_call: TRBV6-1
d_call: -

cdr3_nt: TGTGCCAGCAGCATGGACAGGGACAGCAATCAGCCCCAGCATTTT
cdr3_aa: CASSMDRDSNQPQHF
clone_size: -
j_call: TRBJ1-5
v_call: TRBV6-1
d_call: TRBD1

cdr3_nt: TGTGCCAGTCGACAGGGGACGGCGAATGAGCAGTTCTTC
cdr3_aa: CASRQGTANEQFF
clone_size: -
j_call: TRBJ2-1
v_call: TRBV19
d_call: TRBD1

cdr3_nt: TGTGCCAGTAGTATCACCCGGAGCACTGAAGCTTTCTTT
cdr3_aa: CASSITRSTEAFF
clone_size: -
j_call: TRBJ1-1
v_call: TRBV19
d_call: -

cdr3_nt: TGTGCCAGCAGCCCCCGATGGGAGGGCCTCGAGCAGTACTTC
cdr3_aa: CASSPRWEGLEQYF
clone_size: few
j_call: TRBJ2-7
v_call: TRBV9
d_call: TRBD2